Following are 3 T cell receptor beta chains from one sample sequenced in a study of T cells in Graves' hyperthyroidism and ophthalmopathy. Authors of the study amplified TCR beta CDR3 regions from RNA transcripts. A first-round RT-PCR of the TCR CDR3 used the HTBI primer set. Each CDR3 protein is one row after TCRdb ran MiXCR on the multiplex PCR reads. Here the sample spans 350,000 or so distinct CDR3 sequences, about 18% being singletons. Sequenced material: blood. The receptor source for this set is a woman under 40 with Graves' hyperthyroidism that later progressed to Graves' ophthalmopathy.

This clonotype was counted at least ten times. This chain connects TRBV24-1 to TRBJ1-4; D is perhaps TRBD1 (5 bases). V was cut by 3 bases and J by 5 bases, with 18 bases left in between. Germline V lookup: CDR1 KGHDR, CDR2 SFDVKD. The CDR3 loop spans 17 amino acids. This CDR3 is CATSDPSRDGENEKLFF. CDR3 bases: TGTGCCACCAGTGATCCGTCCCGGGACGGGGAAAATGAAAAACTGTTTTTT.

This clonotype appeared many times. The chain recombines TRBV3-1 with TRBJ2-1; 12 bases fit TRBD2. The CDR3 consists of 16 residues. After removal of 0 bases from V and 3 bases from J, the junction contained 0 bases not matched to a gene. Looked up from germline, CDR1 is LGHDT and CDR2 is YNNKEL (reference sequence). The CDR3 sequence is CASSQEGLAGYNEQFF. CDR3 DNA sequence: TGTGCCAGCAGCCAAGAGGGACTAGCGGGCTACAATGAGCAGTTCTTC.

V gene TRBV4-1 combines with J gene TRBJ2-5; D possibly matches TRBD1 or TRBD2 (6 bases each). The CDR3 covers 15 residues. V was pared by 0 bases and J by 5 bases, with 13 bases between. CDR1 MGHRA and CDR2 YSYEKL come from the germline V gene. Here the CDR3 reads CASSQDQGGWETQYF. The DNA of the CDR3 is TGCGCCAGCAGCCAAGATCAAGGGGGGTGGGAGACCCAGTACTTC.